This T cell receptor beta chain was documented in a study of blood T cell repertoires in COVID-19. About the research overall: Samples of COVID-19 (acute and convalescent) were obtained from the United States, Italy and Spain. Nucleic acid was either cDNA or gDNA, and it came from T cells, B-cell-depleted T cells, or PBMCs.

Per the original methods: The assay estimated nucleated cells by amplifying reference gene primers. The data were produced by immunoSEQ multiplex PCR, yet TCRdb's version contains in-frame clones alone and is incomplete. D and trimming were read from the DNA, whereas the V and J calls and clone size are those reported in that table. The data hold 250,000 or so clones, with roughly 80% observed a single time. The V and J ends lost 1 base and 3 bases, in that order; junction bases with no gene match: 7. This CDR3 region has 16 residues. Germline assignment: CDR1 LGHNA and CDR2 YNFKEQ. Material: peripheral blood. The TCR originated in a woman aged 55 to 70 with active or convalescent COVID-19. The rearrangement uses TRBV4-2 and TRBJ1-2; 8 bases line up with TRBD1. The CDR3 region is CASSQGRDRGYYGYTF. CDR3 DNA: TGTGCCAGCAGCCAAGGAAGAGACAGGGGATACTATGGCTACACCTTC.